A selection of T cell receptor beta chains follows, all from one sample in a study of T cells in Graves' hyperthyroidism and ophthalmopathy. TCRdb used MiXCR to reprocess the multiplex PCR reads, holding one entry per CDR3 protein. Among around 250,000 distinct CDR3 sequences listed, roughly 15% were seen once. Sequencing input: blood. These receptors were obtained from a woman between 40 and 55 years old with Graves' hyperthyroidism that later progressed to Graves' ophthalmopathy. The CDR3 runs from the conserved cysteine through the conserved F or W. A D gene is named only where the DNA matches it firmly. Clone size is not always given. Where it is, it says once, few, many or a class for expanded clones.

clone size,V gene,D gene,J gene,CDR3 DNA,CDR3 protein
many,TRBV2,TRBD1,TRBJ1-2,TGTGCCAGCAAACGGGGACAGGGTTGGGCAGGCTACACCTTC,CASKRGQGWAGYTF
.,TRBV3-1,TRBD1,TRBJ1-1,TGTGCCAGCAGCTTAGCGACAGGGAGCACTGAAGCTTTCTTT,CASSLATGSTEAFF
many,TRBV20-1,TRBD2,TRBJ2-3,TGCAGTGCTAGAGTACTAGCGGGAGCGCATACGCAGTATTTT,CSARVLAGAHTQYF
many,TRBV11-2,.,TRBJ2-3,TGTGCCAGCAGCTTAGATCCCGGCCCAGATACGCAGTATTTT,CASSLDPGPDTQYF
once,TRBV27,TRBD2,TRBJ2-1,TGTTCCAGCAAATTGAGTGGGACTAGCGGGAGGAGTGAGCAGTTCTTC,CSSKLSGTSGRSEQFF
many,TRBV20-1,.,TRBJ2-1,TGCAGTGCTAGAGCCCCTACCGCCTTGAGCTCCTACAATGAGCAGTTCTTC,CSARAPTALSSYNEQFF
many,TRBV4-2,TRBD2,TRBJ2-6,TGTGCCAGCAGCCAAGTCGTAGCGGGGCTACACTCTGGGGCCAACGTCCTGACTTTC,CASSQVVAGLHSGANVLTF
many,TRBV7-3,.,TRBJ2-1,TGTGCCAGTGCGCCAGGGGGGGACCACGGCGAGGGGCAGTTCTTC,CASAPGGDHGEGQFF
.,TRBV18,.,TRBJ1-5,TGTGCCAGCTCACCGATCCGACACTTTAACAATCAGCCCCAGCATTTT,CASSPIRHFNNQPQHF
.,TRBV12-3/TRBV12-4,.,TRBJ1-5,TGTGCCAGCACCCAAAGGGCGAGCAATCAGCCCCAGCATTTT,CASTQRASNQPQHF
many,TRBV2,.,TRBJ2-5,TGTGCCAGCAGTGAACAGATGCAAGAGACCCAGTACTTC,CASSEQMQETQYF
many,TRBV6-1,.,TRBJ2-5,TGTGCCAGCACCCTTCGGGTGGGACTAGAGACCCAGTACTTC,CASTLRVGLETQYF
.,TRBV7-9,.,TRBJ2-3,TGTGCCAGCAGCTTCCGCCAGGGTACTAGCACAGATACGCAGTATTTT,CASSFRQGTSTDTQYF
.,TRBV18,.,TRBJ2-1,TGTGCCAGCTCCCTTTCCGGGGGGCGGCGGGAGACTAAGAGGGAGCAGTTCTTC,CASSLSGGRRETKREQFF
.,TRBV24-1,.,TRBJ2-5,TGTGCCACCAGTGCCGGTGGGACACAAGAGACCCAGTACTTC,CATSAGGTQETQYF
many,TRBV15,TRBD1,TRBJ2-7,TGTGCCACCAGCAGAGATCCCACAGGGGGCGAGCAGTACTTC,CATSRDPTGGEQYF
many,TRBV2,TRBD2,TRBJ2-3,TGTGCCAGCAGTGATCCAGCGGGAATAACAGATACGCAGTATTTT,CASSDPAGITDTQYF
once,TRBV5-5,.,TRBJ2-3,TGTGCCAGCAGGGGATTGGGGCTCACAGATACGCAGTATTTT,CASRGLGLTDTQYF
many,TRBV28,TRBD1,TRBJ1-1,TGTGCCAGCAGTTTACCAGGGGGCCAAACTGAAGCTTTCTTT,CASSLPGGQTEAFF
many,TRBV27,.,TRBJ1-5,TGTGCCAGCAGTCCTCGTCGGGGGGCTGATCAGCCCCAGCATTTT,CASSPRRGADQPQHF
.,TRBV11-1,.,TRBJ2-1,TGTGCCAGCAGCTTCAGCGGCAGAAAAGAGCAGTTCTTC,CASSFSGRKEQFF
few,TRBV5-6,.,TRBJ2-2,TGTGCCAGCAGCTTGGCCTTTCGGGAGATGAGCGGGGAGCTGTTTTTT,CASSLAFREMSGELFF